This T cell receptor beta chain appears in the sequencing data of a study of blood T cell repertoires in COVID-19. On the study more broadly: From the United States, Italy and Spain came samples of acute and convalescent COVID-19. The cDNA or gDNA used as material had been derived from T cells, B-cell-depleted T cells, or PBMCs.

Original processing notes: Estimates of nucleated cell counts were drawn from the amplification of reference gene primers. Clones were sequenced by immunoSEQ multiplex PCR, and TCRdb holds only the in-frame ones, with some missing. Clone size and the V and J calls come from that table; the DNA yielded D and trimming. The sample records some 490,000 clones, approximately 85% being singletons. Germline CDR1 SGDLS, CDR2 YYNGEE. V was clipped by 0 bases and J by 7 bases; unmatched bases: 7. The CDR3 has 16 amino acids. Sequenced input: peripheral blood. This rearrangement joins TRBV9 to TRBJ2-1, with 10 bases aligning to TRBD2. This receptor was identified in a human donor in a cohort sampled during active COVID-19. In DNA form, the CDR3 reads TGTGCCAGCAGCGTAGTTGCTAGCGGGAGTAAAAATGAGCAGTTCTTC. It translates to CASSVVASGSKNEQFF.